This record covers a single TCR beta chain. As yet, its antigen is unknown. The data were produced by immunoSEQ multiplex PCR, yet TCRdb's version contains in-frame clones alone and is incomplete. Of some 35,000 clones listed, approximately 90% are singletons. This record belongs to a study of T cells in localized non-small cell lung cancer. Regarding the study as a whole: A median of around 60 of the top 100 tumor clones appeared in adjacent lung, which was paired and uninvolved.

Germline V CDR1 and CDR2: SGHAT, FQNNGV. The ends were cut back, 4 bases at V and 3 bases at J, with 12 bases in the middle. CDR3 length equals 14 residues. This clonotype originated in a female donor of 60 years or more with stage I lung adenocarcinoma. This material consisted of peripheral blood, taken before any cancer treatment. V is TRBV11-2 and J is TRBJ1-1; TRBD1 is a possible D gene (5 bases). The DNA for the CDR3 is TGTGCCAGCAGCTCCGACAGCCGGGACACTGAAGCTTTCTTT. Translation gives CASSSDSRDTEAFF.